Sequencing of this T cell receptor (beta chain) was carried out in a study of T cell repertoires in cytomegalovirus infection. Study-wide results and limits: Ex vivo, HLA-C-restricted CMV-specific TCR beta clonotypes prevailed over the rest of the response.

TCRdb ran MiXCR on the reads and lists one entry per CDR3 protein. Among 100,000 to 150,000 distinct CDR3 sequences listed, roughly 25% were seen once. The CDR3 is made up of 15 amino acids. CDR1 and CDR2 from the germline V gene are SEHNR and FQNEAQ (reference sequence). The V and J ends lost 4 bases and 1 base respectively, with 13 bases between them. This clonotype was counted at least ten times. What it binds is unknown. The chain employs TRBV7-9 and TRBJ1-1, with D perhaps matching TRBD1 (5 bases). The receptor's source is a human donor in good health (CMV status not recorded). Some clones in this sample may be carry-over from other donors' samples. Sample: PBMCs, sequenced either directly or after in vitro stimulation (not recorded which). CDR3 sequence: CASSYLWGKNTEAFF. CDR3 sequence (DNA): TGTGCCAGCAGCTATCTGTGGGGGAAGAACACTGAAGCTTTCTTT.